Below, 26 T cell receptor beta chains from the same sample are listed, as sequenced in a study of T-cell memory formation after mild COVID-19. TCRdb called the 5' RACE reads again in MiXCR, with one record for every CDR3 protein. The sample has more than 120,000 distinct CDR3 sequences, roughly a fifth seen once; the top ten hold under 2.5%. The sequencing sample was made of PBMCs or a T cell subset sorted from them (not recorded which). These receptors originate from an adult woman who had mild COVID-19 (a few samples of this study predate the infection). Cell type and time point are not known.

This clonotype was seen a handful of times. CDR3 in DNA: TGTGCCAGCAGCCCGCGTCCCGGGACAGTCCAAGAGACCCAGTACTTC. Translated: CASSPRPGTVQETQYF. This chain joins TRBV21-1 and TRBJ2-5; the D call TRBD1 from the table was never checked on the DNA. TRBV21-1 is flagged as a pseudogene. There are 16 residues in the CDR3.

The rearrangement links TRBV18 to TRBJ2-7; a weak D match, TRBD1 (6 bases). The CDR3 loop spans 14 amino acids. V was trimmed by 3 bases and J by 0 bases, leaving 9 bases between them. Germline V CDR1 and CDR2: KGHSH, LQKENI. CDR3 DNA sequence: TGTGCCAGCTCACCTGGGACACTCTCCTACGAGCAGTACTTC. Protein product: CASSPGTLSYEQYF.

This clonotype has ten or more counts. The rearrangement uses TRBV7-7 and TRBJ2-2; maybe TRBD1 (6 bases). The V and J ends lost 10 bases and 1 base respectively, with 13 bases between them. The CDR3 totals 14 residues. The V gene's germline CDR1 is SSHAT and CDR2 FNYEAQ (reference sequence). CDR3 DNA: TGTGCCATCGTCCCACAGGGGAACACCGGGGAGCTGTTTTTT. Residues: CAIVPQGNTGELFF.

This clonotype was found a few times. This rearrangement joins TRBV12-3 or TRBV12-4 to TRBJ2-1; 11 nucleotides line up with TRBD2. V lost 3 bases to trimming and J lost 6 bases; unmatched junction nucleotides: 16. The CDR3 extends over 19 amino acids. The CDR3 region is CASSLRVAGGPSIVNEQFF. For the CDR3, the DNA is TGTGCCAGCAGTTTGCGAGTAGCGGGGGGGCCGAGTATAGTCAATGAGCAGTTCTTC.

This clonotype has a handful of counts. The gene calls are TRBV7-3 and TRBJ2-5; D may be TRBD1 (7 bases). The CDR3 covers 15 residues. Trimming pared 3 bases from V and 1 base from J, leaving 12 bases between. Germline V gene data show CDR1 as SGHTA and CDR2 as FQGTGA. CDR3 sequence: CASSFGGTVQETQYF. The DNA of the CDR3 is TGTGCCAGCAGCTTTGGGGGGACAGTCCAAGAGACCCAGTACTTC.

This clonotype was picked up a small number of times. This chain joins TRBV14 and TRBJ2-2; D not resolved. Germline-derived CDR1 and CDR2 are SGHDN and FVKESK. V gave up 4 bases and J gave up 4 bases, with 10 bases separating them. The CDR3 sequence is 14 residues long. CDR3 DNA: TGTGCCAGCAGCCCTAGACTCGCCACCGGGGAGCTGTTTTTT. Amino acid sequence: CASSPRLATGELFF.

This clonotype was detected a few times. The V gene is TRBV5-1, the J gene TRBJ2-7, with a possible D match to TRBD1 (6 bases). The length of the CDR3 is 14 residues. Between the trimmed V and J ends, which lost 3 bases and 2 bases, there was a span of 12 bases. The germline V gene encodes CDR1 SGHRS and CDR2 YFSETQ. DNA of the CDR3: TGCGCCAGCAGCTGGCTAACAGGGACCTACGAGCAGTACTTC. Encoded protein: CASSWLTGTYEQYF.

The chain employs TRBV5-1 and TRBJ2-3; tentatively, D is TRBD1 (6 bases). This CDR3 is built from 15 residues. Germline V CDR1 and CDR2: SGHRS, YFSETQ. The V end was cut by 1 base, the J end by 1 base, with 10 bases between. CDR3 residues: CASSLTPGGTDTQYF. The CDR3 DNA sequence: TGCGCCAGCAGCTTGACTCCAGGGGGCACAGATACGCAGTATTTT.

This clonotype turned up a few times. The rearrangement uses TRBV4-1 and TRBJ1-6; tentatively, D is TRBD1 (5 bases). The V and J ends lost 6 bases and 9 bases respectively, with 18 bases between them. The germline V gene encodes CDR1 MGHRA and CDR2 YSYEKL. This CDR3 spans 15 amino acids. The CDR3 nucleotides are TGCGCCAGCAGGCTTGCAGACGGTGGGGGTTCACCCCTCCACTTT. Translated: CASRLADGGGSPLHF.

This clonotype was seen a handful of times. The rearrangement joins TRBV3-1 to TRBJ2-3; D possibly corresponds to TRBD2 (5 bases). Germline CDR1 reads LGHDT; CDR2 reads YNNKEL (reference sequence). The CDR3 consists of 14 residues. Deletions cut 2 bases from V and 7 bases from J, with 13 bases between. The CDR3 DNA is TGTGCCAGCAGCCAATCTCCGGGGATACATACGCAGTATTTT. It is translated as CASSQSPGIHTQYF.

This clonotype was seen a handful of times. The genes are TRBV27 and TRBJ2-7; possibly TRBD2 for D (6 bases). This CDR3 is 15 amino acids long. V lost 0 bases to trimming and J lost 0 bases, with 9 bases between them. The germline CDR1 and CDR2 sequences are MNHEY and SMNVEV (reference sequence). CDR3 DNA sequence: TGTGCCAGCAGTTTATCTCCGGGACTCTCCTACGAGCAGTACTTC. Its protein is CASSLSPGLSYEQYF.

This rearrangement joins TRBV7-9 to TRBJ2-5, with D possibly TRBD1 on 7 matching bases. V lost 4 bases and J 1 base, leaving 13 bases between the germline ends. Germline CDR1 SEHNR, CDR2 FQNEAQ (reference sequence). The CDR3 totals 15 residues. Here the CDR3 reads CASSSPRGVQETQYF. CDR3 sequence (DNA): TGTGCCAGCAGCTCTCCCAGGGGGGTCCAAGAGACCCAGTACTTC. The variable domain in full, completed from reference TRBV7-9 and TRBJ2-5, reads DTGVSQNPRHKITKRGQNVTFRCDPISEHNRLYWYRQTLGQGPEFLTYFQNEAQLEKSRLLSDRFSAERPKGSFSTLEIQRTEQGDSAMYLCASSSPRGVQETQYFGPGTRLLVL.

The chain couples TRBV20-1 to TRBJ1-2; the D is unclear. CDR1 and CDR2 from the germline V gene are DFQATT and SNEGSKA (reference sequence). The CDR3 totals 13 residues. V was cut by 1 base and J by 6 bases, with 12 bases left in between. In DNA form, the CDR3 reads TGCAGTGCTAGAGGGAACAGCTGGGATGGCTACACCTTC. Residues: CSARGNSWDGYTF.

The gene calls are TRBV7-9 and TRBJ2-7, with 10 bases matching TRBD1. CDR1 and CDR2 from the germline V gene are SEHNR and FQNEAQ (reference sequence). The CDR3 runs 16 residues. The ends lost 7 bases at V and 5 bases at J; junction bases unmatched: 14. CDR3 in amino acids: CASILSTGTGVNEQYF. The CDR3 coding sequence is TGTGCCAGCATCCTTTCGACCGGGACAGGGGTTAACGAGCAGTACTTC.

A few counts support this clonotype. The V gene is TRBV10-3, the J gene TRBJ1-5, with D possibly being TRBD1 (5 bases). V shed 3 bases and J shed 6 bases, with 9 bases lying between them. The germline V gene has CDR1 ENHRY and CDR2 SYGVKD. The CDR3 has 13 amino acids. CDR3 in DNA: TGTGCCATCAGTGACAGGGCAGGTCAGCCCCAGCATTTT. This translates into CAISDRAGQPQHF.

This clonotype was seen a few times. The chain employs TRBV9 and TRBJ2-1; 10 bases are a match to TRBD2. Per the germline V gene, CDR1 is SGDLS and CDR2 is YYNGEE. CDR3 length: 14 residues. The V segment lost 3 bases and the J segment 6 bases; nucleotides outside the gene matches: 3. This CDR3 reads CASSGRTSGNEQFF. CDR3 DNA sequence: TGTGCCAGCAGCGGAAGGACTAGCGGCAATGAGCAGTTCTTC.

This chain connects TRBV6-5 to TRBJ1-1; D is possibly TRBD1 (5 bases). CDR3 length: 17 amino acids. V lost 7 bases to trimming and J lost 0 bases, with 21 bases between them. Germline CDR1 reads MNHEY; CDR2 reads SVGAGI. CDR3 loop: CASTPYYDSPMNTEAFF. CDR3 bases: TGTGCCAGCACTCCTTATTATGACAGCCCAATGAACACTGAAGCTTTCTTT.

The V call is TRBV6-5, the J call TRBJ2-2; D ambiguous. This CDR3 spans 13 amino acids. CDR1 MNHEY and CDR2 SVGAGI come from the germline V gene. The CDR3 region has the DNA TGTGGGGCAAGGAATACGAACACCGGGGAGCTGTTTTTT. This gives the protein CGARNTNTGELFF.

Only a few counts were recorded for this clonotype. The CDR3 reads CASSQDRGTRSLGYGYTF. The CDR3 DNA sequence: TGTGCCAGCAGCCAAGACAGGGGGACACGTTCTCTGGGGTATGGCTACACCTTC. V and J are TRBV4-2 and TRBJ1-2; 7 nucleotides match TRBD1. CDR1 and CDR2 (germline): LGHNA, YNFKEQ. There are 18 residues in the CDR3. With V trimmed by 0 bases and J by 5 bases, 15 bases remained unmatched.

This clonotype was seen more than once but under ten times. The chain couples TRBV7-3 to TRBJ2-2; unclear D gene. CDR1 is SGHTA, CDR2 FQGTGA, per germline. The length of the CDR3 is 15 residues. V was cut by 5 bases and J by 3 bases, with 13 bases left in between. CDR3 sequence (DNA): TGTGCCAGCAGCCGGGCCCAGGCGGACACCGGGGAGCTGTTTTTT. It codes for CASSRAQADTGELFF.

This clonotype was observed a handful of times. The chain carries TRBV9 and TRBJ2-3, with 8 bases identical to TRBD2. Germline V lookup: CDR1 SGDLS, CDR2 YYNGEE. The CDR3 contains 16 residues. V lost 4 bases and J lost 2; bases outside the gene matches: 9. CDR3 sequence reads: CASSPWTSRNTDTQYF. The CDR3 DNA reads TGTGCCAGCAGCCCCTGGACTAGCAGAAACACAGATACGCAGTATTTT.

This clonotype was detected only a few times. The chain links TRBV6-6 to TRBJ1-5; D unclear. CDR3 length equals 17 residues. CDR1 is MNHNY, CDR2 SVGAGI, per germline (reference sequence). V was trimmed by 0 bases and J by 0 bases, leaving 12 bases between them. This CDR3 reads CASSYSGRRYSNQPQHF. The DNA for the CDR3 is TGTGCCAGCAGTTACTCAGGCAGACGTTATAGCAATCAGCCCCAGCATTTT.

This clonotype has a handful of counts. The chain carries TRBV10-3 and TRBJ2-7; D remains unclear. The germline gives CDR1 ENHRY, CDR2 SYGVKD. V lost 0 bases, J lost 4 bases, and 7 bases lay in between. The CDR3 runs to 13 residues. CDR3 amino acids: CAISESVGYEQYF. DNA for the CDR3: TGTGCCATCAGTGAGTCGGTGGGATACGAGCAGTACTTC.

This clonotype was picked up a small number of times. The chain combines TRBV5-5 with TRBJ2-1; maybe TRBD2 (6 bases). Germline CDR1 is SGHKS and CDR2 is YYEKEE (reference sequence). This CDR3 comprises 17 residues. V dropped 4 bases and J dropped 2 bases, with 19 bases sitting between them. The CDR3 DNA reads TGTGCCAGCAGCGACGCCGGGAGACCCGGACCCTACAATGAGCAGTTCTTC. Translated, it gives CASSDAGRPGPYNEQFF.

The chain links TRBV7-9 to TRBJ1-2; weak D call: TRBD1 (5 bases). CDR1 is SEHNR, CDR2 FQNEAQ, per germline (reference sequence). The CDR3 runs to 15 residues. The V end was cut by 8 bases, the J end by 8 bases, with 24 bases between. CDR3 region: CASGKRGSEPLGYTF. CDR3 nucleotide sequence: TGTGCCAGCGGAAAACGGGGCTCAGAACCTCTAGGCTACACCTTC.

This clonotype has a handful of counts. The chain carries TRBV7-6 and TRBJ2-3; D ambiguous. Germline-derived CDR1 and CDR2 are SGHVS and FNYEAQ. The CDR3 runs 13 residues. Trimming removed 3 bases at V and 4 bases at J, with 8 bases between. The CDR3 is CASSLRVADTQYF. The CDR3 DNA follows: TGTGCCAGCAGCTTGAGAGTGGCAGATACGCAGTATTTT.